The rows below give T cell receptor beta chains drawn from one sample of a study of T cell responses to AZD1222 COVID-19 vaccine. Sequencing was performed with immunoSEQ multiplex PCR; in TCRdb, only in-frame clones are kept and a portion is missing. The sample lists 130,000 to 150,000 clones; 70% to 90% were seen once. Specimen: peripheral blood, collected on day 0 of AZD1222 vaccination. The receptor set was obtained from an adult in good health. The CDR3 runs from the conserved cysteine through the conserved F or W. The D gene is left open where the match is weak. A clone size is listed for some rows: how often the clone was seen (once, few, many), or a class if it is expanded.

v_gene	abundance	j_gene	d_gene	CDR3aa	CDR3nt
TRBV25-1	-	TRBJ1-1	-	CASSEAAGTEAFF	TGTGCCAGCAGTGAGGCGGCGGGGACTGAAGCTTTCTTT
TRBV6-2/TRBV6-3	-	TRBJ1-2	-	CASSHGGYGYTF	TGTGCCAGCAGTCACGGAGGCTATGGCTACACCTTC
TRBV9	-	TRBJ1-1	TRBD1	CASSAQGVQDTEAFF	TGTGCCAGCAGCGCGCAGGGGGTCCAGGACACTGAAGCTTTCTTT
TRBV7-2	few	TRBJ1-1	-	CASSSPWNTEAFF	TGTGCCAGCAGCTCCCCGTGGAACACTGAAGCTTTCTTT
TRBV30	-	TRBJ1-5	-	CAWSEGGTVSNQPQHF	TGTGCCTGGAGCGAAGGTGGCACCGTTAGCAATCAGCCCCAGCATTTT
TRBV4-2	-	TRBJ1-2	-	CASSQASVANYGYTF	TGTGCCAGCAGCCAAGCATCCGTTGCTAACTATGGCTACACCTTC
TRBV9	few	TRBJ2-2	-	CASSRSGYTGELFF	TGTGCCAGCAGCCGCAGCGGTTACACCGGGGAGCTGTTTTTT
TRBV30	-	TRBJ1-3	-	CAWSWEGDRGNTIYF	TGTGCCTGGAGTTGGGAGGGGGACCGTGGAAACACCATATATTTT
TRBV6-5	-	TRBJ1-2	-	CASSKVQGRSYTF	TGTGCCAGCAGCAAGGTCCAGGGGAGGAGCTACACCTTC
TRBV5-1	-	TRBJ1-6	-	CASSLANSPLHF	TGCGCCAGCAGCTTGGCGAATTCACCCCTCCACTTT
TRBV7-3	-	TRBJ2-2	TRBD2	CASSFNMVAGVGGELFF	TGTGCCAGCAGCTTTAATATGGTAGCGGGAGTCGGCGGGGAGCTGTTTTTT
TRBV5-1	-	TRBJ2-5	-	CASSLIGETQYF	TGCGCCAGCAGCTTGATAGGTGAGACCCAGTACTTC
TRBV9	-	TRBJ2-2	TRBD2	CASSRRGSGRAGELFF	TGTGCCAGCAGCCGAAGAGGTAGCGGGAGGGCCGGGGAGCTGTTTTTT
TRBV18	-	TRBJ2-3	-	CASSPDGTDTQYF	TGTGCCAGCTCACCGGACGGGACAGATACGCAGTATTTT
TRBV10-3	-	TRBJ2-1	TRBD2	CAIRGISSGSNHEQFF	TGTGCCATCAGGGGGATATCTAGCGGGAGTAACCATGAGCAGTTCTTC
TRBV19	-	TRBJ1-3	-	CASSAGGRFGNTIYF	TGTGCCAGTAGTGCTGGGGGGCGATTTGGAAACACCATATATTTT
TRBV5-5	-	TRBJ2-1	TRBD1	CASIPLRDRGRDEQFF	TGTGCCAGCATTCCCCTCCGGGACAGGGGACGAGATGAGCAGTTCTTC
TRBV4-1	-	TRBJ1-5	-	CASSQPPGGDQPQHF	TGCGCCAGCAGCCAGCCACCCGGGGGGGATCAGCCCCAGCATTTT
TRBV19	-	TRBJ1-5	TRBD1	CASSKGQKNQPQHF	TGTGCCAGTAGCAAGGGACAGAAAAATCAGCCCCAGCATTTT
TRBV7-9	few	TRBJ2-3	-	CASSLEVSTDTQYF	TGTGCCAGCAGCCTGGAGGTTAGCACAGATACGCAGTATTTT
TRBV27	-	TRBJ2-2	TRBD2	CAGGSGTGELFF	TGTGCAGGCGGGAGCGGCACCGGGGAGCTGTTTTTT
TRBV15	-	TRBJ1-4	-	CATSREEKLFF	TGTGCCACCAGCAGAGAAGAAAAACTGTTTTTT
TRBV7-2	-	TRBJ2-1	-	CASSLDTNSYNEQFF	TGTGCCAGCAGCTTAGATACCAACTCCTACAATGAGCAGTTCTTC
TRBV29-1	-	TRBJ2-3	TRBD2	CSVELLAGGPDTQYF	TGCAGCGTTGAACTGTTAGCGGGAGGTCCAGATACGCAGTATTTT
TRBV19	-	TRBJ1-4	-	CASRASSRTNEKLFF	TGTGCCAGTAGGGCCTCCAGTAGGACTAATGAAAAACTGTTTTTT
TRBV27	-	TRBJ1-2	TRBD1	CASSFGPTGRYGYTF	TGTGCCAGCAGTTTCGGTCCGACAGGGCGCTATGGCTACACCTTC
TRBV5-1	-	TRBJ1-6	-	CASSLEGNSPLHF	TGCGCCAGCAGCTTGGAGGGGAATTCACCCCTCCACTTT
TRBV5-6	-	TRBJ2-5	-	CASRYGSQETQYF	TGTGCCAGCAGATACGGATCACAAGAGACCCAGTACTTC
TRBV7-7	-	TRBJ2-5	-	CASSLEGRQGGRETQYF	TGTGCTAGCAGCTTAGAGGGCCGCCAGGGGGGCAGGGAGACCCAGTACTTC
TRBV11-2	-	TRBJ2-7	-	CASRTGYEQYF	TGTGCCAGCAGGACGGGGTACGAGCAGTACTTC
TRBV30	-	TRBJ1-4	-	CAWKGGINEKLFF	TGTGCCTGGAAAGGGGGGATCAATGAAAAACTGTTTTTT
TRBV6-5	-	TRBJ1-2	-	CASSRTPGTTGYTF	TGTGCCAGCAGTAGGACTCCCGGGACAACCGGCTACACCTTC
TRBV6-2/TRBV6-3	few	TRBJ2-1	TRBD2	CASSLLGGLAGVNEQFF	TGTGCCAGCAGCCTTTTGGGGGGACTAGCGGGAGTCAATGAGCAGTTCTTC
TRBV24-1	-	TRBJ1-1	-	CATSDTGNTEAFF	TGTGCCACCAGTGATACAGGGAACACTGAAGCTTTCTTT